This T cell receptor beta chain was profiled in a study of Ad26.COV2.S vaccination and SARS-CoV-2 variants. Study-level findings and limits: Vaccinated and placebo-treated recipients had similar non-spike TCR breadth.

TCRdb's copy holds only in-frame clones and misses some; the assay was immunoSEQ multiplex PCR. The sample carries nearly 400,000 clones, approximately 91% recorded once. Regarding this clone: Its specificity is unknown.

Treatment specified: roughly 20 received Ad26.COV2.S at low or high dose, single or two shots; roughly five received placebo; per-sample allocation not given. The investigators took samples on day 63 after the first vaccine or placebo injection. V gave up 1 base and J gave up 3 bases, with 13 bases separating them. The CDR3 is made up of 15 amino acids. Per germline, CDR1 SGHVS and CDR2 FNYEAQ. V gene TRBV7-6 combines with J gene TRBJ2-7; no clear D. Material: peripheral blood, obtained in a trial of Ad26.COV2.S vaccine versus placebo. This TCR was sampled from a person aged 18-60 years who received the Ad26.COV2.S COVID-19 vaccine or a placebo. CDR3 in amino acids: CASSLVKYGNYEQYF. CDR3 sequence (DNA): TGTGCCAGCAGCTTAGTCAAGTACGGCAACTACGAGCAGTACTTC.